This TCR beta chain was observed in a study of cytomegalovirus exposure and HLA in healthy donors (dated by TCRdb to 2016 to 2017). Regarding the study in general: An earlier analysis of roughly 610 of the donors reported around 280 Gb of sequence data and 95 million to 130 million unique TCR beta sequences obtained from some 170 million T cells. In an earlier analysis of roughly 580 of the donors, high-throughput TCR beta sequencing was used to judge whether each TCR beta V gene segment behaved as functional or pseudogenic. Roughly five DR-DQ haplotypes were handled as single units for association and clustering, since linkage in the cohort was strong. The number of typed donors differed by locus: roughly 629-630 for A, B, C, DRB1 and DQB1; approximately 520 for DQA1; over 600 for DPA1; and roughly 470 for DPB1. Donor age, sex, ethnicity and CMV serostatus were compiled together with the repertoire data. Along with the approximately 700-subject first cohort, a separate validation cohort of around 110 different subjects was used. The later analysis used no new phenotypic data to find candidate immune exposures, relying instead on TCR beta sequences and their occurrence across donors. Every discovery cohort repertoire had been produced on one sequencing platform. An early release that covered roughly 600 HLA-typed donors contained approximately 300 gigabases of sequencing data and 80 million or so unique TCR sequences. High-throughput TCR immunosequencing, statistical association of individual TCRs with disease status, and machine learning were combined to predict cytomegalovirus infection status. Across roughly 420 genotyped donors of the cohort, an average of approximately 240,000 unique TCR beta nucleotide sequences per donor were sequenced, and 15% to 20% of those sequences were non-productive. Class I and class II HLA loci were covered by the typing at four-digit resolution. A later genetic analysis used genome-wide SNP genotypes for about 60% of the roughly 700 donors, treating that subset as a discovery cohort. The genetic ancestry cluster associated with self-reported Caucasian donors included 70% to 85% of the roughly 400 genotyped donors. In a later analysis, previously published TCR beta repertoires from 600 to 850 donors were re-analyzed and high-resolution HLA genotyping was added so that TCR occurrence patterns could be studied. The study was designed to test whether signatures of past pathogen exposure could be identified by cataloging public T cell receptors. The study profiled the T cell repertoires of some 610 subjects by immunosequencing and related them to cytomegalovirus serostatus. Overall results and qualifications from the work: At a false discovery rate of 0.05, a later analysis linked under 20,000 TCR beta sequences to specific HLA alleles. For the cohort, immune exposure information was limited to CMV serostatus. HLA typing was unavailable for some donors at each locus, so association tests used only the typed subset. When HLA alleles, especially DR and DQ, strongly co-occurred, TCR associations were difficult to assign to individual alleles. Correlated functional status among segregating V segments might be attributable to linkage disequilibrium, but an unknown experimental factor could not be ruled out. Broadly in line with IMGT annotations, most TCR beta V segments showed up in productive rearrangements about 87% or about 30% of the time in an earlier analysis of 587 of the donors. A later analysis found that most CMV-associated TCR beta chains appeared HLA-restricted, with HLA associations seemingly driven largely by CMV exposure. The earlier analysis of some 540 of the donors excluded seventeen rarely observed V segments, including chromosome 9 orphons, because counts were too low. In a later genetic analysis, a missense DCLRE1C variant was associated with V-gene and J-gene trimming of TCR beta chains, and the association was replicated in an independent cohort. In a later analysis, HLA-associated TCR beta chains showed more clonal expansion and lower generation probabilities than non-associated chains that were equally common. Across donors, most TCR sequences were observed very rarely, whereas some public TCRs were present in many individuals. A further reported finding was that TCR beta sequences accurately predicted the HLA-A and HLA-B alleles for most subjects in the first cohort. A total of 150 to 200 TCR beta chains were listed by the study as associated with cytomegalovirus. Some IMGT-functional V segments, including TRBV6-2 and TRBV6-3, could not be told apart with the 87-base-pair reads, so those segments were excluded. Several of the top co-occurrence clusters appeared to be linked to parvovirus B19, influenza, CMV and Epstein-Barr virus, according to a later analysis. It was suggested by the authors that the approach could potentially be generalized to other disease states and immunological phenotypes. In vitro tests confirmed that three of the cytomegalovirus-associated TCR beta chains recognize cytomegalovirus antigens. A cluster of highly shared sequence variants was judged likely to represent a technical artifact of the sequencing pipeline. The classifier was reported to diagnose cytomegalovirus status with high specificity and sensitivity in both the original cohort and the validation cohort. Compared with the roughly 700-donor mean, donors in an Asian-associated ancestry cluster had fewer N-insertions in productive TCRs, according to a later genetic analysis. The presence/absence analyses assumed that sequencing depth was roughly uniform across donors, and that assumption may not be true. A later analysis found that TCR association rates varied across HLA loci, with DRB1 alleles showing the most associated TCRs and HLA-C alleles the fewest. In this cohort, only TCR beta chains were sequenced, and detectable features were limited by the absence of alpha or paired-chain data.

The germline V gene (reference sequence) gives CDR1 as MNHEY and CDR2 as SMNVEV. The cysteine opens and the phenylalanine closes a CDR3 of 14 amino acids. Just the 42-base CDR3 DNA is kept, in frame starting at base 1. V lost 7 bases and J lost 5 bases; the stretch between them is 17 bases long. Libraries were built with the immunoSEQ multiplex PCR assay. A mixture of 60 forward primers for TCR Vbeta segments and 13 reverse primers for TCR Jbeta segments was used in the multiplex PCR. The CDR3 region of rearranged TCR beta genes was amplified from genomic DNA by a multiplex PCR assay. Amplified TCR beta libraries were sequenced as 87-base-pair reads on the Illumina HiSeq System. The authors' pipeline ran thus. In a later analysis, some 80 million unique TCR beta chains were counted across the 500 to 850 repertoires, and around 10 million of these chains were shared by at least two donors. Raw reads were error-corrected and collapsed into unique sequences by a nearest-neighbor algorithm in which closely related sequences were merged to remove PCR and sequencing errors. CDR3 sequences were aligned to IMGT reference sequences to assign V, D and J gene segments. For a sequence to be retained, a match of at least six nucleotides was required to both a V gene segment and a J gene segment. A rearrangement counted as productive if the CDR3 had no stop codons and remained in frame with V and J, and every other rearrangement counted as non-productive. Following IMGT convention, CDR3 was defined as the stretch from the second conserved V-encoded cysteine to the conserved J-encoded phenylalanine. The earlier analysis of about 620 of the donors excluded sequences that lacked an unambiguous match to a single V gene segment. An earlier analysis of 587 of the donors called V segments functional above 56.7% productive rearrangements and segregating when the between-donor standard deviation exceeded 5%. A statistical classification framework was built to diagnose cytomegalovirus status from the catalog of TCR beta chain sequences. A later analysis assigned V and J genes by comparing TCR nucleotide sequences with IMGT/GENE-DB human TR gene sequences. The TCRdist pipeline was used in a later analysis to assign CDR3 sequences and most-parsimonious VDJ recombination scenarios. In a later analysis, every TCR beta chain was defined by the combination of its CDR3 amino acid sequence and its V-gene family, and reads without a unique V-gene family were dropped. To address suspected cross-contamination and a sequencing artifact, a later analysis removed approximately 600 highly shared, low-generation-probability nucleotide sequences. In a later analysis, a clonal expansion index for each public chain was calculated from normalized within-repertoire ranks of inferred template counts. Generation probabilities in a later analysis came from a VDJ recombination model fitted to out-of-frame rearrangements, and those results were checked against IGoR. A later analysis scored TCR-TCR, TCR-HLA and TCR-CMV co-occurrence with hypergeometric tests, applying a repertoire-size bias correction to TCR pairs. False discovery rates were estimated in a later analysis by permuting HLA or CMV assignments 20 times. In a later analysis, co-occurring TCRs were grouped with DBSCAN, and TCRdist sequence similarity was added when clustering was performed within HLA-allele-positive subsets. Repertoires with fewer than 30,000 or more than 120,000 public chains, plus five repertoires with anomalous nucleotide sharing, were excluded from co-occurrence clustering. Here the immuneACCESS table is served through TCRdb, limited to in-frame sequences with V and J called. Missing clones are a known gap in these copies; in checked studies unresolved V genes cover under half, and the rest lacks a known reason. The DNA was the basis for D and trimming; V, J and clone size are from that table. Across this sample there are approximately 300,000 clones, with 80% seen only once. In total, the top ten clones hold 0.3% to 0.35% of the sample.

The cohort comprised some 730 healthy bone marrow donors. At the time of sampling, all cohort members were nominally healthy, though unrecorded immune exposures were likely present. The donor tested CMV seronegative and was one of the 352 seronegative cohort members. Each donor provided a peripheral blood sample, and peripheral blood mononuclear cells were used for TCR beta sequencing. Genomic DNA extraction from the blood cell samples was performed with the Qiagen DNeasy Blood Extraction Kit. Details on this clone: Its target antigen remains unknown. Per-nucleotide qualities are absent, and no much larger clonotype sits a single base away.

This clonotype was obtained from a girl aged 2 to 9 in good health and CMV-seronegative. What was sequenced was PBMCs. The receptor chain draws on TRBV27 and TRBJ1-2, with no confident D gene call. CDR3 region: CASKPSSNRYGYTF. The bases are TGTGCCAGCAAGCCCTCCAGCAACAGATATGGCTACACCTTC.